The 21 T cell receptor beta chains reported below all come from one sample, sequenced in a study of cytomegalovirus exposure and HLA in healthy donors. The PCR was carried out with 60 Vbeta primers and 13 Jbeta primers. Produced via immunoSEQ multiplex PCR; TCRdb's table is partial and in-frame only. The sample contains 170,000 or so clones, around 83% of which appear only once. Sequencing input: PBMCs. All receptors come from a man aged 50 or older in good health and CMV-seronegative.

The chain links TRBV7-3 to TRBJ2-1, with 11 nucleotides matching TRBD2. CDR1 SGHTA and CDR2 FQGTGA come from the germline V gene. The CDR3 consists of 13 residues. Trimming took 5 bases from V and 10 from J; bases not matched to a gene: 4. CDR3 in DNA: TGTGCCAGCAGCCCCGGGACTAGCGGCGAGCAGTTCTTC. Its protein product is CASSPGTSGEQFF.

The gene calls are TRBV27 and TRBJ1-2; no firm D call. V was clipped by 5 bases and J by 3 bases, with 4 bases between them. The CDR3 spans 11 residues. Germline V gene sequence: CDR1 MNHEY, CDR2 SMNVEV (reference sequence). The CDR3 spells CASSDYYGYTF. CDR3 sequence (DNA): TGTGCCAGCAGTGACTACTATGGCTACACCTTC.

The J gene is TRBJ2-1, the V gene TRBV11-2, with 16 bases fitting TRBD2. The germline V gene encodes CDR1 SGHAT and CDR2 FQNNGV. The CDR3 has 19 residues. Trimming took 5 bases from V and 8 from J; bases not matched to a gene: 15. In DNA form, the CDR3 reads TGTGCCAGCAGCCGTCCCGGGACTAGCGGGGGGGCCTTTCGCGATGAGCAGTTCTTC. The encoded protein is CASSRPGTSGGAFRDEQFF.

This chain connects TRBV19 to TRBJ2-3, with D perhaps matching TRBD2 (7 bases). Looked up from germline, CDR1 is LNHDA and CDR2 is SQIVND (reference sequence). V gave up 4 bases and J gave up 6 bases, with 20 bases separating them. CDR3 length equals 16 residues. The CDR3 loop is CASSRALGGRLDTQYF. CDR3 bases: TGTGCCAGTAGTAGGGCCCTCGGGGGGCGCCTTGATACGCAGTATTTT.

The chain has TRBV25-1 and TRBJ2-5; 8 positions match TRBD2. The V gene's germline CDR1 is MGHDK and CDR2 SYGVNS. V shed 3 bases and J 3 bases; nucleotides not matched to a gene: 3. CDR3 size: 14 residues. Here the CDR3 DNA reads TGTGCCAGCAGTGATCAGCGGGGGAAAGAGACCCAGTACTTC. Its translation is CASSDQRGKETQYF.

The genes are TRBV7-3 and TRBJ1-1; D is ambiguous. Germline V gene sequence: CDR1 SGHTA, CDR2 FQGTGA. CDR3 length: 12 residues. V dropped 1 base and J dropped 6 bases, with 6 bases sitting between them. The CDR3 spells CASSLSASEAFF. In nucleotides, the CDR3 is TGTGCCAGCAGCTTAAGCGCCTCTGAAGCTTTCTTT.

This chain links TRBV4-2 with TRBJ1-2, with 7 nucleotides matching TRBD1. Per germline, CDR1 LGHNA and CDR2 YNFKEQ. V lost 1 base and J lost 4; bases outside the gene matches: 9. The CDR3 is 16 amino acids. CDR3 sequence: CASSQAAGTAVYGYTF. CDR3 bases: TGTGCCAGCAGCCAAGCGGCAGGGACAGCCGTCTATGGCTACACCTTC.

The CDR3: CASIPGGAVNSPLHF. The CDR3 nucleotides are TGTGCCAGCATCCCCGGAGGGGCAGTAAATTCACCCCTCCACTTT. This rearrangement joins TRBV6-1 to TRBJ1-6, with D possibly TRBD1 on 5 matching bases. Trimming left V 7 bases short and J 7 bases short, with 17 bases between. The CDR3 totals 15 residues. Germline V gene data show CDR1 as MNHNS and CDR2 as SASEGT.

The V and J genes are TRBV11-2 and TRBJ2-5; D is possibly TRBD2 (7 bases). There are 15 residues in the CDR3. Trimming stripped 5 bases from V and 5 bases from J, with 18 bases between. CDR1 is SGHAT and CDR2 is FQNNGV in the germline V gene. The CDR3 is CASSLKGGGVETQYF. As DNA, the CDR3 is TGTGCCAGCAGCCTAAAGGGGGGGGGTGTCGAGACCCAGTACTTC.

The chain couples TRBV18 to TRBJ1-5, with D possibly TRBD1 on 5 matching bases. Germline-derived CDR1 and CDR2 are KGHSH and LQKENI. The CDR3 consists of 14 residues. The V end was cut by 6 bases, the J end by 1 base, with 10 bases between. The CDR3 loop reads CASSRRQSNQPQHF. CDR3 sequence (DNA): TGTGCCAGCTCCCGCCGACAGAGCAATCAGCCCCAGCATTTT.

A single count supports this clone. The chain couples TRBV18 to TRBJ1-1; the D gene is possibly TRBD1 (5 bases). Germline CDR1 and CDR2: KGHSH and LQKENI. The CDR3 is 14 residues long. Trimming left V 4 bases short and J 1 base short, with 10 bases between. The CDR3 sequence is CASSREGQNTEAFF. The CDR3 DNA follows: TGTGCCAGCTCACGGGAGGGGCAGAACACTGAAGCTTTCTTT. Drawing the rest from reference TRBV18 and TRBJ1-1, the complete variable domain is NAGVMQNPRHLVRRRGQEARLRCSPMKGHSHVYWYRQLPEEGLKFMVYLQKENIIDESGMPKERFSAEFPKEGPSILRIQQVVRGDSAAYFCASSREGQNTEAFFGQGTRLTVV.

The chain joins TRBV29-1 to TRBJ2-7; D call uncertain. Germline V gene lookup returns CDR1 SQVTM and CDR2 ANQGSEA. This CDR3 has 13 residues. Trimming shortened V by 1 base and J by 2 bases, and 9 bases separated the two germline ends. DNA for the CDR3: TGCAGCGTTGAAGTTAAGTCTACCTACGAGCAGTACTTC. Protein product: CSVEVKSTYEQYF.

The chain couples TRBV7-2 to TRBJ2-7, with 11 positions matching TRBD2. Trimming took 7 bases from V and 5 from J; bases not matched to a gene: 7. There are 14 residues in the CDR3. CDR1 and CDR2 from the germline V gene are SGHTA and FQGNSA. The CDR3 loop reads CASTLSGRAHEQYF. CDR3 DNA: TGTGCCAGCACCCTTAGCGGGAGGGCGCACGAGCAGTACTTC.

V usage is TRBV10-3 and J usage is TRBJ2-2; TRBD2 aligns across 10 bases. The CDR3 sequence is 17 residues long. The J segment lost 4 bases and the V segment lost 2 bases, leaving 7 bases of the junction unmatched. Germline CDR1 ENHRY, CDR2 SYGVKD. CDR3 nucleotides: TGTGCCATCAGTGAGGGGTTAGCGGGAGGCCGCACCGGGGAGCTGTTTTTT. This gives the protein CAISEGLAGGRTGELFF.

This chain joins TRBV7-9 and TRBJ2-4; TRBD2 agrees at 13 bases. With 6 bases clipped from V and 11 bases from J, the junction kept 4 bases outside the gene matches. Germline CDR1 SEHNR, CDR2 FQNEAQ (reference sequence). The CDR3 contains 13 residues. This CDR3 is CASRTGTSGVQYF. The CDR3 nucleotides are TGTGCCAGCAGAACCGGGACTAGCGGGGTTCAGTACTTC.

The chain recombines TRBV7-2 with TRBJ2-5; perhaps TRBD1 as D (5 bases). Per germline, CDR1 SGHTA and CDR2 FQGNSA. This CDR3 region has 13 residues. Trimming shortened V by 5 bases and J by 3 bases, and 10 bases separated the two germline ends. CDR3 protein: CASSQTVEETQYF. The CDR3 nucleotides are TGTGCCAGCAGCCAGACAGTAGAAGAGACCCAGTACTTC.

The chain uses TRBV9 and TRBJ2-1, with 10 bases lining up with TRBD2. The CDR3 length is 15 residues. Trimming at V came to 1 base and at J to 7 bases, leaving 5 bases not matched to a gene. In germline, CDR1 is SGDLS, CDR2 YYNGEE. In DNA, the CDR3 is TGTGCCAGCAGCGTAATAACTAGCGGGACAAATGAGCAGTTCTTC. Its translation is CASSVITSGTNEQFF.

In its sample, this clone was seen a few times. The chain employs TRBV29-1 and TRBJ2-1, with no clear D. V was pared by 6 bases and J by 4 bases, with 7 bases between. CDR1 is SQVTM, CDR2 ANQGSEA, per germline. The CDR3 totals 11 residues. The CDR3 nucleotides are TGCAGCGTCGAGTGGTACAATGAGCAGTTCTTC. Encoded protein: CSVEWYNEQFF.

V usage is TRBV9 and J usage is TRBJ2-7; 7 nucleotides line up with TRBD1. The length of the CDR3 is 15 residues. Germline-derived CDR1 and CDR2 are SGDLS and YYNGEE. Trimming removed 0 bases from V and 1 base from J; junction bases left unmatched: 4. In nucleotides, the CDR3 is TGTGCCAGCAGCGTAGATTTCAGGGGGTCCTACGAGCAGTACTTC. It codes for CASSVDFRGSYEQYF.

The chain is built from TRBV7-9 and TRBJ2-5, with TRBD2 as a possible D gene (6 bases). V shed 4 bases and J shed 4 bases, with 13 bases lying between them. CDR3 length equals 14 residues. CDR1 and CDR2 (germline): SEHNR, FQNEAQ (reference sequence). This CDR3 is CASSSELAPETQYF. CDR3 in DNA: TGTGCCAGCAGCTCCGAACTAGCCCCAGAGACCCAGTACTTC. Complete variable domain (other parts from reference TRBV7-9 and TRBJ2-5): DTGVSQNPRHKITKRGQNVTFRCDPISEHNRLYWYRQTLGQGPEFLTYFQNEAQLEKSRLLSDRFSAERPKGSFSTLEIQRTEQGDSAMYLCASSSELAPETQYFGPGTRLLVL.

The rearrangement uses TRBV9 and TRBJ2-5; 7 bases align to TRBD2. The germline V gene has CDR1 SGDLS and CDR2 YYNGEE. Trimming at V came to 4 bases and at J to 4 bases, leaving 7 bases not matched to a gene. CDR3 length: 14 amino acids. The CDR3 here is CASSRALAGETQYF. In DNA form, the CDR3 reads TGTGCCAGCAGCCGGGCCTTAGCGGGAGAGACCCAGTACTTC.